This T cell receptor (beta chain) was captured by sequencing in a study of human T cells and chemical hapten exposure. Study as a whole: The use of 2% DPC on about 2 cm by about 2 cm of upper inner arm skin constituted sensitization.

Study observations and caveats: Patch test score rose with PT1 expanded TCRs, significant at 8, 16, 32, not 4.

The CDR3 spans 20 residues. Germline V gene data show CDR1 as WSHSY and CDR2 as SAAADI. After removal of 6 bases from V and 8 bases from J, the junction contained 22 bases not matched to a gene. TCRdb independently ran MiXCR on the RACE reads; one entry per CDR3 protein. The repertoire consists of 30,000 to 40,000 distinct CDR3 sequences, with roughly 12% occurring once and the leading ten covering over 2%. Stated time point: patch test 3, about 24 weeks after DPC sensitization. Treatment described: therapeutic diphenylcyclopropenone sensitization with weekly scalp DPC. Unfractionated whole blood yielded total RNA. A remark on this clonotype: Its antigen remains unknown.

The genes are TRBV10-2 and TRBJ2-1, with TRBD2 matching over 13 bases. Sequences were derived from whole blood, sampled in connection with sensitization to the hapten diphenylcyclopropenone (DPC). This TCR was sampled from a woman aged 40 to 50 with alopecia areata. Some clones in this sample may be carry-over from other donors' samples. In DNA form, the CDR3 reads TGCGCCAGCAGGGCGAAGTATGGACTAGCGGGAGAAAAGCGATCCGATGAGCAGTTCTTC. It translates to CASRAKYGLAGEKRSDEQFF.